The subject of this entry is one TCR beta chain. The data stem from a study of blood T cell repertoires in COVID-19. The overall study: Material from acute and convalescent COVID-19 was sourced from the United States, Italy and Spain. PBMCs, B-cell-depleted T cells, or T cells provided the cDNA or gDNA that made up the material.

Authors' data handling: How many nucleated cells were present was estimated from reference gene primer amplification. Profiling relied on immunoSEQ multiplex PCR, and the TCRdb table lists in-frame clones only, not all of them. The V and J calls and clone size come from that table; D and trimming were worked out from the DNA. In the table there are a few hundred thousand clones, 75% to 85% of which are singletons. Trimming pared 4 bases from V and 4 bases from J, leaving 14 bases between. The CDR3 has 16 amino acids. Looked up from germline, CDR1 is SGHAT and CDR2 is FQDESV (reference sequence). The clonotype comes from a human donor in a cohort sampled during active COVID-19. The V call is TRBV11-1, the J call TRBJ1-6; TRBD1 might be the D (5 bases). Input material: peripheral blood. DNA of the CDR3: TGTGCCAGCAGCTCCGTGACAGAACCGTATAATTCACCCCTCCACTTT. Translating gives CASSSVTEPYNSPLHF.